The clone carrying this T cell receptor beta chain was seen only once. Its antigen is not known. About 1-10 million cryopreserved PBMC were held in samples before DNA extraction. The assay, immunoSEQ v3.0, was run at survey level. The method was immunoSEQ multiplex PCR; TCRdb's version includes in-frame clones alone and lacks a portion of them. The repertoire includes tens of thousands of clones, just under 95% of them detected once, and 2.5% to 3.5% sits in the top ten. This specimen belongs to a study of long-term antiretroviral therapy in people with HIV. General study results and limits: Dominating the repertoire at all time points were the clones that expanded before ART. Patients on ART gained diversity, which nonetheless stayed below transplant donor controls.

Germline loops: CDR1 LGHNA, CDR2 YSLEER. The CDR3 consists of 15 residues. V lost 1 base and J 6 bases, leaving 10 bases between the germline ends. This receptor was identified in a man in his fifties with HIV. The chain couples TRBV4-3 to TRBJ1-6; unclear D gene. The sequences come from unsorted PBMCs, collected 5.3 years after starting antiretroviral therapy. The CDR3 nucleotides read TGCGCCAGCAGCCAAGGGACGGGCGGTAATTCACCCCTCCACTTT. Its translation: CASSQGTGGNSPLHF.